Listed below are T cell receptor beta chains from one sample, sequenced in a study of blood T cell repertoires in COVID-19. Profiled with immunoSEQ multiplex PCR; TCRdb holds only in-frame clones, not every one. The table shows 60,000 to 80,000 clones, with roughly 85% occurring only once. Sequenced material: peripheral blood. The source is a man aged 50 to 59 with acute or convalescent COVID-19. Both conserved end residues are part of each CDR3. The D gene is left open where the match is weak. The size entry is marked missing in some rows and otherwise reads once, few, many or a size class.

D,J,V,size,CDR3,DNA
TRBD1,TRBJ1-2,TRBV6-2/TRBV6-3,NA,CASSYGQVVNGYTF,TGTGCCAGCAGTTACGGACAGGTGGTGAATGGCTACACCTTC
TRBD1,TRBJ1-3,TRBV7-2,NA,CASSWGTGPAASGNTIYF,TGTGCCAGCAGTTGGGGGACAGGGCCTGCCGCCTCTGGAAACACCATATATTTT
NA,TRBJ2-3,TRBV5-1,NA,CASSLGRDGALDTQYF,TGCGCCAGCAGCCTTGGCAGGGATGGGGCGCTAGATACGCAGTATTTT
TRBD2,TRBJ2-2,TRBV7-2,NA,CASSPGGGLAKNTGELFF,TGTGCCAGCAGCCCCGGGGGAGGACTAGCTAAAAACACCGGGGAGCTGTTTTTT
TRBD1,TRBJ1-1,TRBV6-5,NA,CASSKTGYTEAFF,TGTGCCAGCAGCAAGACAGGGTACACTGAAGCTTTCTTT
TRBD1,TRBJ2-1,TRBV25-1,NA,CASSVGTGGIYEQFF,TGTGCCAGCAGTGTCGGGACAGGGGGCATCTATGAGCAGTTCTTC
NA,TRBJ1-1,TRBV11-2,NA,CASSLIGGNTEAFF,TGTGCCAGCAGCTTAATCGGAGGGAACACTGAAGCTTTCTTT
TRBD1,TRBJ1-5,TRBV28,NA,CASSSRTGGSNQPQHF,TGTGCCAGCAGTTCCCGGACAGGTGGCAGCAATCAGCCCCAGCATTTT
TRBD1,TRBJ1-3,TRBV28,NA,CASSPGQYSNTIYF,TGTGCCAGCAGTCCGGGACAGTATAGCAACACCATATATTTT
TRBD2,TRBJ2-5,TRBV10-3,NA,CAIGTGGQETQYF,TGTGCCATCGGTACGGGGGGCCAAGAGACCCAGTACTTC
NA,TRBJ2-7,TRBV11-1,NA,CASRAGGVYEQYF,TGTGCCAGCCGGGCAGGAGGGGTCTACGAGCAGTACTTC
NA,TRBJ1-6,TRBV5-1,NA,CASSFHRDNSPLHF,TGCGCCAGCAGCTTCCACAGGGATAATTCACCCCTCCACTTT
TRBD1,TRBJ2-1,TRBV11-2,NA,CASSLGTGGFNEQFF,TGTGCCAGCAGCTTAGGGACAGGGGGATTCAATGAGCAGTTCTTC
TRBD1,TRBJ1-1,TRBV11-2,NA,CASSLSRGLNTEAFF,TGTGCCAGCAGTCTCTCCAGGGGGCTGAACACTGAAGCTTTCTTT
TRBD1,TRBJ1-2,TRBV19,NA,CASGVVTGRGYTF,TGTGCCAGTGGGGTAGTGACAGGGCGAGGCTACACCTTC
TRBD1,TRBJ2-1,TRBV3-1/TRBV3-2,NA,CASSQGQGLGGEQFF,TGTGCCAGCAGCCAAGGACAGGGGTTGGGGGGTGAGCAGTTCTTC
NA,TRBJ1-2,TRBV18,once,CASSPSGGNYGYTF,TGTGCCAGCTCACCATCGGGGGGCAACTATGGCTACACCTTC
TRBD1,TRBJ1-1,TRBV5-1,NA,CASSSEDSRGTTEAFF,TGCGCCAGCAGCTCGGAAGACTCCAGGGGGACCACTGAAGCTTTCTTT
NA,TRBJ1-5,TRBV4-2,NA,CASSQVGQGKPQHF,TGTGCCAGCAGCCAAGTTGGCCAGGGGAAGCCCCAGCATTTT
NA,TRBJ2-1,TRBV20-1,once,CSASQGRGLRFDNEQFF,TGCAGTGCTAGTCAAGGGCGGGGACTCCGCTTTGACAATGAGCAGTTCTTC
NA,TRBJ1-2,TRBV5-6,NA,CASSFEGYGYTF,TGTGCCAGCAGCTTCGAGGGATATGGCTACACCTTC
TRBD2,TRBJ2-7,TRBV18,NA,CASSPAPTSGGAQEYF,TGTGCCAGCTCACCAGCCCCCACTAGCGGGGGGGCCCAGGAGTACTTC
NA,TRBJ1-6,TRBV7-9,NA,CASSSQVAASPLHF,TGTGCCAGCAGCTCACAGGTGGCTGCTTCACCCCTCCACTTT
TRBD1,TRBJ1-2,TRBV6-5,NA,CASSPLTGAYGYTF,TGTGCCAGCAGCCCCTTGACAGGGGCTTATGGCTACACCTTC
NA,TRBJ2-7,TRBV7-2,NA,CASSSPQVAGPYEQYF,TGTGCCAGCAGCTCCCCCCAGGTGGCGGGACCCTACGAGCAGTACTTC
TRBD2,TRBJ2-5,TRBV7-2,NA,CASSRGLALQETQYF,TGTGCCAGCAGCCGGGGACTAGCTCTCCAAGAGACCCAGTACTTC
NA,TRBJ2-7,TRBV5-1,NA,CASSLATVSEQYF,TGCGCCAGCAGCTTGGCCACAGTATCCGAGCAGTACTTC
NA,TRBJ1-1,TRBV9,few,CASSPTLGGGYTEAFF,TGTGCCAGCAGCCCCACGCTGGGGGGAGGTTACACTGAAGCTTTCTTT
TRBD1,TRBJ1-4,TRBV10-3,NA,CAISESKGQAATNEKLFF,TGTGCCATCAGTGAGTCAAAAGGACAGGCCGCAACTAATGAAAAACTGTTTTTT
NA,TRBJ2-2,TRBV23-1,NA,CASSPSRVLRGTGELFF,TGCGCCAGCAGCCCCTCGAGGGTTTTGCGCGGAACCGGGGAGCTGTTTTTT
TRBD1,TRBJ2-7,TRBV12-3/TRBV12-4,NA,CASKHRGVGEQYF,TGTGCCAGCAAACACAGGGGAGTGGGCGAGCAGTACTTC
TRBD1,TRBJ2-2,TRBV5-1,NA,CASSFGQGSPNTGELFF,TGCGCCAGCAGCTTCGGACAGGGATCGCCGAACACCGGGGAGCTGTTTTTT
NA,TRBJ1-1,TRBV5-4,NA,CASNNWGGPGAEAFF,TGTGCCAGCAACAATTGGGGGGGCCCGGGGGCTGAAGCTTTCTTT
TRBD1,TRBJ1-6,TRBV13,NA,CASSLGDRGTSPLHF,TGTGCCAGCAGCTTAGGGGACAGGGGGACCTCACCCCTCCACTTT
NA,TRBJ1-5,TRBV6-1,NA,CASSDTGGNQPQHF,TGTGCCAGCAGTGATACGGGGGGCAATCAGCCCCAGCATTTT
NA,TRBJ2-5,TRBV2,NA,CASSPRLLIRETQYF,TGTGCCAGCAGTCCAAGACTCTTGATCCGCGAGACCCAGTACTTC
NA,TRBJ1-2,TRBV11-2,NA,CASSKGAENYGYTF,TGTGCCAGCAGCAAAGGGGCGGAGAACTATGGCTACACCTTC
NA,TRBJ2-5,TRBV7-6,NA,CASSRYLSGTSVETQYF,TGTGCCAGCAGTCGATACCTCTCGGGGACATCGGTGGAGACCCAGTACTTC
TRBD1,TRBJ2-7,TRBV7-2,NA,CASSLAGTGISYEQYF,TGTGCCAGCAGCTTGGCCGGGACAGGGATCTCCTACGAGCAGTACTTC
NA,TRBJ1-2,TRBV30,NA,CAWGTEGSFTF,TGTGCCTGGGGAACGGAGGGGTCCTTCACCTTC
NA,TRBJ2-4,TRBV4-2,once,CASSQDLGPYIQYF,TGTGCCAGCAGCCAAGACCTAGGCCCTTACATTCAGTACTTC
NA,TRBJ2-2,TRBV29-1,once,CSGSLSGKSNTGELFF,TGCAGCGGTTCCCTTTCAGGGAAATCGAACACCGGGGAGCTGTTTTTT
NA,TRBJ1-2,TRBV29-1,once,CSTRGAKGYTF,TGCAGCACCCGGGGGGCCAAGGGCTACACCTTC
TRBD2,TRBJ2-5,TRBV3-1/TRBV3-2,NA,CASSQGGSSGGQETQYF,TGTGCCAGCAGCCAAGGCGGGTCGAGCGGGGGACAAGAGACCCAGTACTTC
NA,TRBJ2-1,TRBV5-1,NA,CASSWRGPYNEQFF,TGCGCCAGCAGTTGGCGGGGGCCCTACAATGAGCAGTTCTTC
TRBD2,TRBJ2-7,TRBV20-1,NA,CSASEDSGGPRQYF,TGCAGTGCTAGTGAGGATAGCGGGGGGCCCAGGCAGTACTTC
NA,TRBJ1-1,TRBV7-2,NA,CASSLDLYTEAFF,TGTGCCAGCAGCTTGGACTTATACACTGAAGCTTTCTTT
NA,TRBJ2-3,TRBV11-3,once,CASSLGGGTDTQYF,TGTGCCAGCAGCTTGGGCGGGGGCACAGATACGCAGTATTTT
NA,TRBJ2-5,TRBV15,NA,CATSPSPPGGEETQYF,TGTGCCACCAGCCCCAGCCCCCCGGGGGGCGAGGAGACCCAGTACTTC
NA,TRBJ1-1,TRBV6-5,NA,CASTQGFMNTEAFF,TGTGCCAGCACTCAGGGGTTTATGAACACTGAAGCTTTCTTT
TRBD1,TRBJ1-1,TRBV6-5,NA,CASSSNRDRGTEAFF,TGTGCCAGCAGTTCGAACCGGGACAGGGGGACTGAAGCTTTCTTT
NA,TRBJ1-4,TRBV5-1,NA,CASSWKTTENEKLFF,TGCGCCAGCAGCTGGAAGACTACTGAGAATGAAAAACTGTTTTTT